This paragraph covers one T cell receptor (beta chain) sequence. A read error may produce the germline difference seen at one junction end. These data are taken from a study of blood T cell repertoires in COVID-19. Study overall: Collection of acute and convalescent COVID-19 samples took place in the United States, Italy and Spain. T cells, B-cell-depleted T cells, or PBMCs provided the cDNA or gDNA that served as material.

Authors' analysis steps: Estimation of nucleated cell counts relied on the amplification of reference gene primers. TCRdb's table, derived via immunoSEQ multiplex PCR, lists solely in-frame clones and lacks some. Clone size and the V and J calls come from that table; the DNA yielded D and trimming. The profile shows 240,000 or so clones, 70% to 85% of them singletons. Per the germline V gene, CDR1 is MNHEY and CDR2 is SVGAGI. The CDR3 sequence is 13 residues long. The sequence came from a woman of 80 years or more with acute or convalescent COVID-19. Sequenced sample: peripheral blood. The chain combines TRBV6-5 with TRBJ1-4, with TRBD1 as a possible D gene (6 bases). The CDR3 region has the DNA TGTGCTAGCAGGTGGGCAGGGGAGGAAAAACTGTTTTTT. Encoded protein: CASRWAGEEKLFF.